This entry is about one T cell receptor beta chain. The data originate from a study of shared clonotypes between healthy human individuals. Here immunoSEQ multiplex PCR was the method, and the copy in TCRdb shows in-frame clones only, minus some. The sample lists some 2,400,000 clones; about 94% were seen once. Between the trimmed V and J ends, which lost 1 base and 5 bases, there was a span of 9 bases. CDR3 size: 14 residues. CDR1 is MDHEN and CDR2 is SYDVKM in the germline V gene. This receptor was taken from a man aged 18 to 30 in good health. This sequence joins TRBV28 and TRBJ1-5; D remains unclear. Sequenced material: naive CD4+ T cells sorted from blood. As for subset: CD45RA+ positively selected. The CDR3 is CASSLSQPDQPQHF. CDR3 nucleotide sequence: TGTGCCAGCAGTTTATCTCAGCCGGATCAGCCCCAGCATTTT. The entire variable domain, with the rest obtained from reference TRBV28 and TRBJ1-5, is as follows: DVKVTQSSRYLVKRTGEKVFLECVQDMDHENMFWYRQDPGLGLRLIYFSYDVKMKEKGDIPEGYSVSREKKERFSLILESASTNQTSMYLCASSLSQPDQPQHFGDGTRLSIL.